This entry describes one T cell receptor (beta chain). What it recognizes is unknown. Germline V gene sequence: CDR1 KGHSH, CDR2 LQKENI. The CDR3 covers 13 residues. Trimming pared 2 bases from V and 9 bases from J, leaving 11 bases between. The sample originates from a study of cytomegalovirus exposure and HLA in healthy donors. Whole-study findings and limits: A few chains tied to CMV proved CMV antigen-specific in vitro. The investigators catalogued 150 to 200 TCR beta chains as cytomegalovirus-associated.

Produced via immunoSEQ multiplex PCR; TCRdb's table is partial and in-frame only. The sample yields fewer than 250,000 clones, 83% seen once. What was sequenced was PBMCs. The chain couples TRBV18 to TRBJ2-1; no reliable D call. This receptor was identified in a woman aged 18-35 years in good health and CMV-seronegative. CDR3 coding DNA: TGTGCCAGCTCACCATCACAGAGTACTGAGCAGTTCTTC. Amino acids: CASSPSQSTEQFF.